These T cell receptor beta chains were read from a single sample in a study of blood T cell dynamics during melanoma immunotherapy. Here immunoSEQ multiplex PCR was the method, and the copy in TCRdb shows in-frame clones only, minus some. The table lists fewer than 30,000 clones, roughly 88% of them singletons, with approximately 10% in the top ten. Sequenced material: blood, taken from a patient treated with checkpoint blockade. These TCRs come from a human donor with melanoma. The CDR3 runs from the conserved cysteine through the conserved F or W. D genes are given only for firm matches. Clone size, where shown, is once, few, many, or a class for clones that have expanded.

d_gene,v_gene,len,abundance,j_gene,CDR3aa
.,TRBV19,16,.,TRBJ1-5,CASSMSGSGAHQPQHF
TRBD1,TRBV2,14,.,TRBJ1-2,CASSIGDRDYGYTF
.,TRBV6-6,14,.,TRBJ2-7,CASTPRESSYEQYF
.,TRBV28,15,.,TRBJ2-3,CASSLGQGRTDTQYF
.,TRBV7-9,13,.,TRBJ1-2,CASSRDTDYGYTF
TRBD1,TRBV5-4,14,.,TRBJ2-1,CASSLQGASGEQFF
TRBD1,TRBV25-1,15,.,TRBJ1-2,CASSAETGSYYGYTF
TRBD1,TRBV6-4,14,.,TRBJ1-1,CASSDGQGNTEAFF
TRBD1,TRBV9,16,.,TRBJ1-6,CASSVDLRDSNSPLHF
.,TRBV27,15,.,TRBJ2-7,CASSFSGSRPYEQYF
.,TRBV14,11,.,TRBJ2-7,CASSQDRVVDF
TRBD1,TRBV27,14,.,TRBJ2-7,CASSFDRVSYEQYF
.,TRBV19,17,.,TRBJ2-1,CASSTRSLRGTYNEQFF
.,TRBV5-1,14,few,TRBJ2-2,CASSLGGHTGELFF
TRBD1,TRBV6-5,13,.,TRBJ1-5,CASSPTGVQPQHF
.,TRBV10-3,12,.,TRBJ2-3,CAGSGSTDTQYF
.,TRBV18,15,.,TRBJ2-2,CASSPERVNTGELFF
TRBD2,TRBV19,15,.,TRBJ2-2,CASTRRGSGTGELFF
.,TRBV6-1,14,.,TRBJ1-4,CASTPQFANEKLFF
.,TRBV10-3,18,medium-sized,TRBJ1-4,CAISEGLLGHPTNEKLFF
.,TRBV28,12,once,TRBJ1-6,CASSLRGSPLHF
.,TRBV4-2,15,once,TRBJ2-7,CASSSLRGDPYEQYF
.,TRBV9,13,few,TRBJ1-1,CASSARGDTEAFF
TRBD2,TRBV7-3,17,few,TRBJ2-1,CASSPGSGGMTYNEQFF
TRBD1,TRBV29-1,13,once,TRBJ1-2,CSVRRQGRDGYTF
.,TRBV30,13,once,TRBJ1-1,CAWTRTVNTEAFF
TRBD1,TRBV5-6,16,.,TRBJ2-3,CASSAGQEPSTDTQYF
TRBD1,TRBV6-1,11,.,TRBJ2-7,CASSQGAKQYF
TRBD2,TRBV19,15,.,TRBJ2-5,CASSIARGGTETQYF
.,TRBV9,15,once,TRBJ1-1,CASSPGDAENTEAFF
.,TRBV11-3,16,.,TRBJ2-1,CASSLGGGSSYNEQFF
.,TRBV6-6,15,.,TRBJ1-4,CASTLLGGGTEKLFF
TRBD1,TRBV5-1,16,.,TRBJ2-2,CASSLTTGGDTGELFF
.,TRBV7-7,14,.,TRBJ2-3,CASSLDRLTDTQYF
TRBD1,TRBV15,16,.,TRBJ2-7,CATSRDLGTGFYEQYF
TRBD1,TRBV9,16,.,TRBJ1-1,CASSDPRGRLNTEAFF
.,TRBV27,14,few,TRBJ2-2,CASSLTGWAGELFF
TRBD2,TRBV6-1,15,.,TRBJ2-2,CASSAFGGSTGELFF
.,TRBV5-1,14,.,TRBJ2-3,CASSRGQSTDTQYF
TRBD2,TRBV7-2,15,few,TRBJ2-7,CASSGRTSGSYEQYF
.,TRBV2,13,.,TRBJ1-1,CASRPTMNTEAFF
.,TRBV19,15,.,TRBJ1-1,CASGGVSHLTVGAFF
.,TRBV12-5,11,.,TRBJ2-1,CASGSRVGQFF
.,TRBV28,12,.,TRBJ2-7,CASGSGDYEQYF
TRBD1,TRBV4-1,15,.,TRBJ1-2,CASSQAGQVNYGYTF
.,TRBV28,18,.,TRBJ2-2,CASSSKFGSLFNTGELFF
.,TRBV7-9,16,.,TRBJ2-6,CASSFGSGSGANVLTF
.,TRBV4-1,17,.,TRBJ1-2,CASSQDDRRWPNYGYTF
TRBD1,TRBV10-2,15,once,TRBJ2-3,CASSDSDRASDTQYF
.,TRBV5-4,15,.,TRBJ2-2,CASSLGTQNTGELFF
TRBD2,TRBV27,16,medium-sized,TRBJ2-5,CASKVQIAGADETQYF